This T cell receptor beta chain was documented in a study of cytomegalovirus exposure and HLA in healthy donors. The study, taken as a whole, reports: Most TCR sequences proved rare, with some public TCRs found in many donors. Based on reports, TCR beta sequences accurately predicted HLA-A and HLA-B alleles for most subjects.

This clone was observed a single time. As yet, its antigen is unknown. The PCR contained 60 Vbeta and 13 Jbeta primers. Using immunoSEQ multiplex PCR, the repertoire was profiled, and TCRdb retains in-frame clones only, with some absent. The profile shows around 200,000 clones, around four fifths of them singletons. Deletions cut 4 bases from V and 5 bases from J, with 7 bases between. This CDR3 region has 12 residues. Germline lookup yields CDR1 MGHRA and CDR2 YSYEKL. This TCR was recovered from a woman aged 50 to 60 in good health and CMV-seropositive. Material for sequencing was PBMCs. The chain combines TRBV4-1 with TRBJ2-3; D not resolved. In nucleotides, the CDR3 is TGCGCCAGCAGCCCTACTGAAGATACGCAGTATTTT. Its protein product is CASSPTEDTQYF.